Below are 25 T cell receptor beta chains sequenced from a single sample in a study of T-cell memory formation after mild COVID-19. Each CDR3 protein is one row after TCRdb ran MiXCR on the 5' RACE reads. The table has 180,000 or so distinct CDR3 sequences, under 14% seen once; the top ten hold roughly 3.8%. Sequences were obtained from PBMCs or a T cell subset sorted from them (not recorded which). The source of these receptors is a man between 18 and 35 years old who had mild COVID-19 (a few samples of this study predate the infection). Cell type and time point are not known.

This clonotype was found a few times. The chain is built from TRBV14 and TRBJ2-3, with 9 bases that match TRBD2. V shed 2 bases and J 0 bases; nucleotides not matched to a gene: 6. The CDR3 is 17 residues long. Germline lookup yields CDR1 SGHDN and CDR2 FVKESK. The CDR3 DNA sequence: TGTGCCAGCAGCCAAACCTGGACTAGCGTGAGCACAGATACGCAGTATTTT. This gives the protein CASSQTWTSVSTDTQYF.

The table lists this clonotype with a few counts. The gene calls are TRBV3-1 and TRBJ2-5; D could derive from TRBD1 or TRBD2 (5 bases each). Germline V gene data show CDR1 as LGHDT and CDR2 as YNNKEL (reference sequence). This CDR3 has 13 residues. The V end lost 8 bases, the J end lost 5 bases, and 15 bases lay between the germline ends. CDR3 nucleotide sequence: TGTGCCAGCCACAGCCAAGAGGGGGAGACCCAGTACTTC. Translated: CASHSQEGETQYF.

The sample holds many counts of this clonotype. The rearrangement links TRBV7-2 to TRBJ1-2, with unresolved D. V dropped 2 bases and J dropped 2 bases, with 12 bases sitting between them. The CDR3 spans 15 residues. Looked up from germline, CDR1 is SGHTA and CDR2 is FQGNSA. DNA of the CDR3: TGTGCCAGCAGCTTATTCCGTACCGCGAACTATGGCTACACCTTC. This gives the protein CASSLFRTANYGYTF. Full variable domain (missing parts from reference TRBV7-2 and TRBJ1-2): GAGVSQSPSNKVTEKGKDVELRCDPISGHTALYWYRQSLGQGLEFLIYFQGNSAPDKSGLPSDRFSAERTGGSVSTLTIQRTQQEDSAVYLCASSLFRTANYGYTFGSGTRLTVV.

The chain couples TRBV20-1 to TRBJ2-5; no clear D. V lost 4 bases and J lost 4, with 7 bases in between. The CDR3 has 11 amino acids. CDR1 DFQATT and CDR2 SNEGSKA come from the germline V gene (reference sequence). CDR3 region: CSAIHGETQYF. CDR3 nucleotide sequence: TGCAGTGCTATCCATGGAGAGACCCAGTACTTC.

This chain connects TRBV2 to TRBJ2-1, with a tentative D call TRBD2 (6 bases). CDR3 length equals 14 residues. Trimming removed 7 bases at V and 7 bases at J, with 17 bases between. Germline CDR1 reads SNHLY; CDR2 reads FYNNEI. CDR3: CASTGGSLRNEQFF. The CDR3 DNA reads TGTGCCAGCACCGGGGGATCTCTCAGAAATGAGCAGTTCTTC.

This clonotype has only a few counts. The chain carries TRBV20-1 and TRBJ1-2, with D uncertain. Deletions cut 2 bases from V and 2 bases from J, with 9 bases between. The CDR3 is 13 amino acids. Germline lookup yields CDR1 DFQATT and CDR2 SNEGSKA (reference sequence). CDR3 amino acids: CSARSEPNYGYTF. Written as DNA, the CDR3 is TGCAGTGCTAGATCGGAACCGAACTATGGCTACACCTTC.

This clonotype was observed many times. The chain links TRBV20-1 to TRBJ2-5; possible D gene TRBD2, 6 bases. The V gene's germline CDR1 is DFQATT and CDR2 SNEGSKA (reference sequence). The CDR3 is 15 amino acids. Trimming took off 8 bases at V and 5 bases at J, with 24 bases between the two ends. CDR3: CSIRSSGQSPETQYF. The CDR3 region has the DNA TGCAGTATACGTAGTAGCGGCCAGAGTCCGGAGACCCAGTACTTC.

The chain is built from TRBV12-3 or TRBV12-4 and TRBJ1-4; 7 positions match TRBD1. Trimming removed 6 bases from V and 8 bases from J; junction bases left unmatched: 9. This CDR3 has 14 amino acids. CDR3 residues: CASSRDRAEEKLFF. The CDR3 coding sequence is TGTGCCAGCAGCCGAGACAGGGCTGAAGAAAAACTGTTTTTT.

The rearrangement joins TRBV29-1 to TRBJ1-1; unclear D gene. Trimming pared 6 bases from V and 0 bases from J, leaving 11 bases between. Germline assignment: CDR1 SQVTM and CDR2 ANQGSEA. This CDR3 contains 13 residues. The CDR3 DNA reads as TGCAGCGTCGGACGGACCTTGAACACTGAAGCTTTCTTT. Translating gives CSVGRTLNTEAFF.

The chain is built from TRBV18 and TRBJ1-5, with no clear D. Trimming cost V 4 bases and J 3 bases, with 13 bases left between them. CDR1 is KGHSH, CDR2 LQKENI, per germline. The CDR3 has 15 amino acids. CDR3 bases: TGTGCCAGCTCACTGACTGATGCGCCCAATCAGCCCCAGCATTTT. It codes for CASSLTDAPNQPQHF.

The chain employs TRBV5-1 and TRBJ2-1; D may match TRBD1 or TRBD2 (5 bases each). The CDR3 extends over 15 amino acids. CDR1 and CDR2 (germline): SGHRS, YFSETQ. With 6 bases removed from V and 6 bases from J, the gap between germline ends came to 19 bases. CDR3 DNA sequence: TGCGCCAGCACCCTGGGGACCGCTTGGGGCAATGAGCAGTTCTTC. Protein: CASTLGTAWGNEQFF.

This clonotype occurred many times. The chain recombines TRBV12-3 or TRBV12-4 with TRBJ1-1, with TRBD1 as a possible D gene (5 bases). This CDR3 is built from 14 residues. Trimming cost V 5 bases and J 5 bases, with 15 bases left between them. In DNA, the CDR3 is TGTGCCAGCAGTCGGGACGTCGGGATGACTGAAGCTTTCTTT. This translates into CASSRDVGMTEAFF.

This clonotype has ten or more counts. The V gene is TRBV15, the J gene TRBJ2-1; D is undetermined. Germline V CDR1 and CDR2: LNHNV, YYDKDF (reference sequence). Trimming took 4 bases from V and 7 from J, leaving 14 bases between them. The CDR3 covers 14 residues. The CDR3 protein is CATSTSLTKNEQFF. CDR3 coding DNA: TGTGCCACCAGCACCAGTCTCACCAAAAATGAGCAGTTCTTC.

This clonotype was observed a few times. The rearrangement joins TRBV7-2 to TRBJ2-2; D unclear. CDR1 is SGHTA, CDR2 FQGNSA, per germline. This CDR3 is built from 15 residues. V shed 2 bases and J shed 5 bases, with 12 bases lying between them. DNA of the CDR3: TGTGCCAGCAGCTTACAGGAACCCCGTACCGGGGAGCTGTTTTTT. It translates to CASSLQEPRTGELFF.

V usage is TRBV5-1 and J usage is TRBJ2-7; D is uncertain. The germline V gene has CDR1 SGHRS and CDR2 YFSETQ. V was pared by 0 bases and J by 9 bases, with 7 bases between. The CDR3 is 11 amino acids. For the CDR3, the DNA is TGCGCCAGCAGCTTGGTGGGCGCGCAGTACGTC. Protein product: CASSLVGAQYV.

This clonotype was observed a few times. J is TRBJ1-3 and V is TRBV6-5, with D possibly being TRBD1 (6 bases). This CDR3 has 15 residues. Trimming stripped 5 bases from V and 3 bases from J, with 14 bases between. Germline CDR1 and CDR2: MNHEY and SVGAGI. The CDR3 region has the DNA TGTGCCAGCAGTGGTATAGGGGGGATTGGAAACACCATATATTTT. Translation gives CASSGIGGIGNTIYF.

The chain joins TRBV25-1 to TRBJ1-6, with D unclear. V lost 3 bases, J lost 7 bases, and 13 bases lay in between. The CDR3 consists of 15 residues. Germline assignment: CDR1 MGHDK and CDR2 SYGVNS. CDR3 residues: CASSEGDGRNSPLHF. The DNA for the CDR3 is TGTGCCAGCAGTGAGGGCGATGGGAGGAATTCACCCCTCCACTTT. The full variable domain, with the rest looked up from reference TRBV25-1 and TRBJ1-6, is EADIYQTPRYLVIGTGKKITLECSQTMGHDKMYWYQQDPGMELHLIHYSYGVNSTEKGDLSSESTVSRIRTEHFPLTLESARPSHTSQYLCASSEGDGRNSPLHFGNGTRLTVT.

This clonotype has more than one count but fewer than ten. The CDR3 sequence: CASSSGRRETQYF. The CDR3 DNA is TGTGCCAGCAGCTCCGGTCGGAGGGAGACCCAGTACTTC. The rearrangement links TRBV7-3 to TRBJ2-5; TRBD2 is a possible D gene (5 bases). The CDR3 has 13 residues. V lost 4 bases and J 5 bases, leaving 11 bases between the germline ends. Germline V CDR1 and CDR2: SGHTA, FQGTGA.

CDR3 region: CASSQEPRNTGELFF. The CDR3, as DNA: TGCGCCAGCAGCCAGGAACCGAGGAACACCGGGGAGCTGTTTTTT. The gene calls are TRBV4-3 and TRBJ2-2; no reliable D call. The V gene lost 3 bases and the J gene lost 1 base, with 9 bases spanning the gap. The CDR3 runs 15 residues. Germline CDR1 and CDR2: LGHNA and YSLEER.

The CDR3 DNA is TGTGCCACCCTAGAGGCGGGCAATCAAGGTGAGCAGTTCTTC. Protein sequence: CATLEAGNQGEQFF. The chain recombines TRBV6-6 with TRBJ2-1; D is possibly TRBD2 (5 bases). CDR1 MNHNY and CDR2 SVGAGI come from the germline V gene (reference sequence). This CDR3 comprises 14 residues. V gave up 10 bases and J gave up 9 bases, with 22 bases separating them.

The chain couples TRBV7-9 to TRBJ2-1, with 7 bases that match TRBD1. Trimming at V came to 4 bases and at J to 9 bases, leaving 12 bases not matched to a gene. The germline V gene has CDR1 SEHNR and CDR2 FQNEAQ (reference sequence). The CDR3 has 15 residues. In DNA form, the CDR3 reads TGTGCCAGCAGCTCCTTAGCCGGGACAGTATCTGAGCAGTTCTTC. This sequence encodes CASSSLAGTVSEQFF.

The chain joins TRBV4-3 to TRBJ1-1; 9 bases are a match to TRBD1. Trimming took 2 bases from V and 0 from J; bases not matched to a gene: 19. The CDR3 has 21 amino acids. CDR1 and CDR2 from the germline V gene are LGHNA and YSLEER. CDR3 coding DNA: TGCGCCAGCAGCCAATCTCCGGGACAGGGTCCCAGATACCGACTGAACACTGAAGCTTTCTTT. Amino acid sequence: CASSQSPGQGPRYRLNTEAFF.

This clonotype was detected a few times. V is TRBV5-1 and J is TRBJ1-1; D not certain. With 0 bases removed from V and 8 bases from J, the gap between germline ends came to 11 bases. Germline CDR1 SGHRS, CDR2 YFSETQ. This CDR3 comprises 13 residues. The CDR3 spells CASSLDPGLEAFF. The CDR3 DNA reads TGCGCCAGCAGCTTGGACCCCGGTTTAGAAGCTTTCTTT.

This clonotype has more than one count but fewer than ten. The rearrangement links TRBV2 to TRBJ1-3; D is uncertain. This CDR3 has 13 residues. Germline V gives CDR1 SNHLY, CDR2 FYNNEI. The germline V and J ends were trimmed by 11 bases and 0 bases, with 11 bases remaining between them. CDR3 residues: CAGRLSSGNTIYF. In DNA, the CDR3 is TGTGCCGGAAGACTGAGCTCTGGAAACACCATATATTTT.

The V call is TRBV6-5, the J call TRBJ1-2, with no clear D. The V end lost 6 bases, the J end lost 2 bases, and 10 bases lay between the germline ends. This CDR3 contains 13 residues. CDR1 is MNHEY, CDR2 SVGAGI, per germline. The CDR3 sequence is CASSYDLNYGYTF. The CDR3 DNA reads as TGTGCCAGCAGCTACGACCTAAACTATGGCTACACCTTC.